Described below is a single T cell receptor (beta chain) sequence and its context. Germline lookup yields CDR1 SGHRS and CDR2 YFSETQ. The CDR3 totals 13 residues. Between the trimmed V and J ends, which lost 4 bases and 6 bases, there was a span of 13 bases. The study recruited people aged 18 to 89 years across about two dozen US areas. Either two negative PCRs, clearance, or symptom resolution qualified Cohort 3 donors as recovered. These data are taken from a study of blood T cell repertoires in COVID-19. Study background: Whether acute or convalescent, the COVID-19 samples came from the United States, Italy and Spain. Sources were T cells, B-cell-depleted T cells, or PBMCs; the material itself was cDNA or gDNA.

The method was immunoSEQ multiplex PCR; TCRdb's version includes in-frame clones alone and lacks a portion of them. The profile shows around 470,000 clones, roughly 88% of them singletons. The sample was PBMCs or T cells enriched from blood (not recorded which). The origin of this receptor is a man aged 18 to 30 who had recovered from COVID-19. The V and J genes are TRBV5-1 and TRBJ1-1, with D possibly TRBD1 on 6 matching bases. The CDR3 region has the DNA TGCGCCAGCAGCCCAGGACAGCAACCTGAAGCTTTCTTT. Translation gives CASSPGQQPEAFF. The full variable domain, with the rest looked up from reference TRBV5-1 and TRBJ1-1, is KAGVTQTPRYLIKTRGQQVTLSCSPISGHRSVSWYQQTPGQGLQFLFEYFSETQRNKGNFPGRFSGRQFSNSRSEMNVSTLELGDSALYLCASSPGQQPEAFFGQGTRLTVV.